This TCR beta chain derives from a study of T cells after yellow fever vaccination. About the study: Some fractions had low cell numbers, and these were prepared with SMART-Seq v4 Ultra Low Input.

A remark on this clonotype: The antigen is unknown.

Study-wide results and caveats: Few clonotypes appeared in both CD4 and CD8 compartments.

From the 5' RACE reads, TCRdb called clonotypes with MiXCR, one entry per CDR3 protein. The table records 500,000 to 650,000 distinct CDR3 sequences, roughly 13% of them present only once. Trimming took off 2 bases at V and 6 bases at J, with 8 bases between the two ends. The CDR3 has 11 residues. Germline V CDR1 and CDR2: SQVTM, ANQGSEA. The sequencing here drew on PBMCs, taken on the day of the yellow fever booster vaccination. This chain uses TRBV29-1 with TRBJ2-7; no clear D. The clonotype originates from a man aged 30 to 45 who received the YFV17D yellow fever vaccine. The CDR3 DNA follows: TGCAGCGTTGAACGAGGACGCGAGCAGTACTTC. Translating gives CSVERGREQYF.